The 5 T cell receptor beta chains given below trace back to one sample, sequenced in a study of CD8+CD57+ T cells in acquired aplastic anemia. CD8+CD57+ cell expansion, shown by flow cytometry, had occurred in the patients selected for sequencing. For CDR3 and TCR beta VDJ profiling, genomic DNA was the template used. TCRdb reprocessed the reads with MiXCR, giving one entry per CDR3 protein. The repertoire holds more than 150,000 distinct CDR3 sequences, with approximately 48% as singletons. The sequenced material came from sorted CD4+, CD8+, or CD8+CD57+ T cells (not recorded which) from PBMCs. The receptors were sampled from a human donor with aplastic anemia.

This clonotype was seen many times. The chain combines TRBV20-1 with TRBJ1-1, with 8 bases that match TRBD1. Per the germline V gene, CDR1 is DFQATT and CDR2 is SNEGSKA (reference sequence). The CDR3 contains 14 residues. V was clipped by 5 bases and J by 2 bases; unmatched bases: 7. Here the CDR3 reads CSASQGARNTEAFF. The CDR3 DNA follows: TGCAGTGCTTCCCAGGGGGCGCGAAACACTGAAGCTTTCTTT.

This clonotype was recorded many times. The chain employs TRBV25-1 and TRBJ1-4, with 10 bases that match TRBD1. Germline V gene data show CDR1 as MGHDK and CDR2 as SYGVNS. V lost 5 bases, J lost 7 bases, and 7 bases stayed unmatched. The CDR3 runs to 15 residues. The CDR3 region is CASSHRQGASEKLFF. CDR3 nucleotides: TGTGCCAGCAGTCACAGACAGGGGGCTAGTGAAAAACTGTTTTTT.

This clonotype has at least ten counts. V usage is TRBV25-1 and J usage is TRBJ1-2, with D perhaps TRBD1 (5 bases). The germline V gene encodes CDR1 MGHDK and CDR2 SYGVNS. V lost 0 bases and J 5 bases, leaving 19 bases between the germline ends. This CDR3 has 17 amino acids. CDR3 loop: CASSEYRAPMGVYGYTF. In DNA, the CDR3 is TGTGCCAGCAGTGAATATAGAGCACCTATGGGGGTATATGGCTACACCTTC.

In its sample, this clonotype was seen once. The chain recombines TRBV27 with TRBJ2-7; 7 nucleotides line up with TRBD2. Unmatched junction bases numbered 11, after V lost 8 bases and J lost 7 bases. CDR1 MNHEY and CDR2 SMNVEV come from the germline V gene (reference sequence). CDR3 length: 13 amino acids. The CDR3 DNA is TGTGCCAGCCGTGGACTAGAAAGCTATGAGCAGTACTTC. Translated: CASRGLESYEQYF.

This clonotype was counted between two and nine times. This sequence joins TRBV2 and TRBJ2-3, with TRBD2 matching 12 bases. Per the germline V gene, CDR1 is SNHLY and CDR2 is FYNNEI. The CDR3 runs to 18 residues. The V segment lost 2 bases and the J segment 11 bases; nucleotides outside the gene matches: 17. CDR3 in amino acids: CASSEPEMTSGGSLVQYF. The CDR3 region has the DNA TGTGCCAGCAGTGAACCGGAGATGACTAGCGGGGGCTCGCTGGTGCAGTATTTT.